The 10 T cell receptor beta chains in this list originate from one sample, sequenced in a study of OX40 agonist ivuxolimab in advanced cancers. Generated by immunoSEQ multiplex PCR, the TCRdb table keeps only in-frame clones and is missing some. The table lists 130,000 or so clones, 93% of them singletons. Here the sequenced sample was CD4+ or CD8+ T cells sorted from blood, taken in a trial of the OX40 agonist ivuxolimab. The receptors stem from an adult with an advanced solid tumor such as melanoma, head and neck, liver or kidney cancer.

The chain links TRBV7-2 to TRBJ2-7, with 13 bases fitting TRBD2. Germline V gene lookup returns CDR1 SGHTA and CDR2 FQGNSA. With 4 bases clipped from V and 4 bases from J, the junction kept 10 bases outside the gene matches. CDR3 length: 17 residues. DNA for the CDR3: TGTGCCAGCAGCTCAACTAGCGGGAGGGCCGGTATGTACGAGCAGTACTTC. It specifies CASSSTSGRAGMYEQYF.

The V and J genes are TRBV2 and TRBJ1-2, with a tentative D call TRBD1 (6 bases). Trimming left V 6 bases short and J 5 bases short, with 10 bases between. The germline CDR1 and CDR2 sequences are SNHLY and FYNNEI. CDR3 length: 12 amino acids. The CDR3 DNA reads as TGTGCCAGCAGGGCGGACAGTTATGGCTACACCTTC. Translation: CASRADSYGYTF. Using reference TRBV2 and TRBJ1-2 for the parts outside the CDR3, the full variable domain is EPEVTQTPSHQVTQMGQEVILRCVPISNHLYFYWYRQILGQKVEFLVSFYNNEISEKSEIFDDQFSVERPDGSNFTLKIRSTKLEDSAMYFCASRADSYGYTFGSGTRLTVV.

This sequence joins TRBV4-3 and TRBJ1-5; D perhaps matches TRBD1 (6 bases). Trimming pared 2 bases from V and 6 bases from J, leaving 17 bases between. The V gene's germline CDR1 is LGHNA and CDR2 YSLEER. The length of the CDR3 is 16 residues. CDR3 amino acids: CASSQNYYREGQPQHF. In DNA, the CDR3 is TGCGCCAGCAGCCAAAATTACTACAGGGAGGGTCAGCCCCAGCATTTT.

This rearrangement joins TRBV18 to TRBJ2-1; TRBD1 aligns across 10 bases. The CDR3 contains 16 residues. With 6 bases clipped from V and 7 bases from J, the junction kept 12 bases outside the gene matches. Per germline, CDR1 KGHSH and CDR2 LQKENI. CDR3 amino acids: CASSQTGGVIENEQFF. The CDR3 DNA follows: TGTGCCAGCTCTCAGACAGGGGGCGTAATCGAAAATGAGCAGTTCTTC. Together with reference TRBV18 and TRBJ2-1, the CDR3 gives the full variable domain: NAGVMQNPRHLVRRRGQEARLRCSPMKGHSHVYWYRQLPEEGLKFMVYLQKENIIDESGMPKERFSAEFPKEGPSILRIQQVVRGDSAAYFCASSQTGGVIENEQFFGPGTRLTVL.

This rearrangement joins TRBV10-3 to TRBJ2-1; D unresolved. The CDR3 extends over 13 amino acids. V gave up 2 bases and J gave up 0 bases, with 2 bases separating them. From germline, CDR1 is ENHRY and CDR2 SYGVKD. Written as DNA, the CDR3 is TGTGCCATCAGTGAGGTCTCCTACAATGAGCAGTTCTTC. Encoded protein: CAISEVSYNEQFF.

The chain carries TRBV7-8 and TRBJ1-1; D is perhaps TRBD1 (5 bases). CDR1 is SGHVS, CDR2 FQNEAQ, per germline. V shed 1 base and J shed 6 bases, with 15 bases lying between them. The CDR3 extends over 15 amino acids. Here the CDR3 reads CASSLEAGTWPEAFF. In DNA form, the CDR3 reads TGTGCCAGCAGCTTAGAGGCAGGGACGTGGCCTGAAGCTTTCTTT.

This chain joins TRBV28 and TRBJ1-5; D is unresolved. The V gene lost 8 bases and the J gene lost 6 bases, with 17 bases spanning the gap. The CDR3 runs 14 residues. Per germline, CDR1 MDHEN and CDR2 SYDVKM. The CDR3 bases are TGTGCCAGCTGGGAGTACGGCCTATTTCAGCCCCAGCATTTT. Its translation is CASWEYGLFQPQHF. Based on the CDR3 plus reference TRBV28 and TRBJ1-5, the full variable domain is DVKVTQSSRYLVKRTGEKVFLECVQDMDHENMFWYRQDPGLGLRLIYFSYDVKMKEKGDIPEGYSVSREKKERFSLILESASTNQTSMYLCASWEYGLFQPQHFGDGTRLSIL.

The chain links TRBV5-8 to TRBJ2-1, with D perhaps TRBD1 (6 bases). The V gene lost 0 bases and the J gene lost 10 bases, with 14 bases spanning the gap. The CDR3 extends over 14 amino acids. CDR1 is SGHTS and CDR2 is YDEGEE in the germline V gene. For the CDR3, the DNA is TGTGCCAGCAGCTTGGTCAGGGGTCCTGGGGAGCAGTTCTTC. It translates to CASSLVRGPGEQFF.

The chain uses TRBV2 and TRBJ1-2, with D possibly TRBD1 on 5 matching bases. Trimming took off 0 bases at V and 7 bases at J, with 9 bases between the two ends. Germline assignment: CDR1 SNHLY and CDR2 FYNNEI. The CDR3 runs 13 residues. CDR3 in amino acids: CASSEARQFGYTF. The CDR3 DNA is TGTGCCAGCAGTGAAGCGCGACAGTTTGGCTACACCTTC.

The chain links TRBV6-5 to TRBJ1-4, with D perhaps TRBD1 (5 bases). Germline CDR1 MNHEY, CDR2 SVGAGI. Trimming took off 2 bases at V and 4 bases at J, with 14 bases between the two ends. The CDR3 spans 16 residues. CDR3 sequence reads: CASSYDRRGLNEKLFF. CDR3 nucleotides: TGTGCCAGCAGTTACGATAGAAGGGGCCTTAATGAAAAACTGTTTTTT.